What follows is one T cell receptor (beta chain) and its context. Assay used: immunoSEQ multiplex PCR; TCRdb lists only in-frame clones, some missing. The sample consists of roughly 400,000 clones, about nine tenths of them appearing once. Treatment: roughly 18 received Ad26.COV2.S at low or high dose, single or two shots; about five received placebo; per-sample allocation not given. The samples were gathered on day 63 after the first injection of vaccine or placebo. This entry comes from a study of Ad26.COV2.S vaccination and SARS-CoV-2 variants. The sequenced sample was peripheral blood, obtained in a trial of Ad26.COV2.S vaccine versus placebo. The sequence derives from a person between 18 and 65 years old who received the Ad26.COV2.S COVID-19 vaccine or a placebo.

For the CDR3, the DNA is TGTGCCAGCAGCTACGCCGGGACAGCAAGTTATAGCAATCAGCCCCAGCATTTT. This gives the protein CASSYAGTASYSNQPQHF. This sequence joins TRBV7-2 and TRBJ1-5; 7 nucleotides match TRBD1. Germline CDR1 is SGHTA and CDR2 is FQGNSA. CDR3 length: 18 residues. With V trimmed by 4 bases and J by 0 bases, 12 bases remained unmatched.